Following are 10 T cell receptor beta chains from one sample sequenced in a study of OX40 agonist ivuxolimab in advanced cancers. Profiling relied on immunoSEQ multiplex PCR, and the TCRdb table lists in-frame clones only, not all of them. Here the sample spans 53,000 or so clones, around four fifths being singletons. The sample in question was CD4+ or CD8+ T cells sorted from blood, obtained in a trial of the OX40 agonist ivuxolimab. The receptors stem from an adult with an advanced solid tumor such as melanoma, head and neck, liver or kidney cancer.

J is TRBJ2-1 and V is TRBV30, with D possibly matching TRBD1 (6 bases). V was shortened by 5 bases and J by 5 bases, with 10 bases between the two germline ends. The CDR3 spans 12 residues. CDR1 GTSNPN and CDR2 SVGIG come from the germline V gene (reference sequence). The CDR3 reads CAWGNRDNEQFF. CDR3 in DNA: TGTGCCTGGGGCAACAGGGACAATGAGCAGTTCTTC. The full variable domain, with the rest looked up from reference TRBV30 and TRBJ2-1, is SQTIHQWPATLVQPVGSPLSLECTVEGTSNPNLYWYRQAAGRGLQLLFYSVGIGQISSEVPQNLSASRPQDRQFILSSKKLLLSDSGFYLCAWGNRDNEQFFGPGTRLTVL.

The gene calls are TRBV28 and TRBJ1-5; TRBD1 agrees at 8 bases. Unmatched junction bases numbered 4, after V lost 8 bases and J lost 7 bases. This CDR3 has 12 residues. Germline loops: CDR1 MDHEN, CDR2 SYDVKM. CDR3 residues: CASATGAQPQHF. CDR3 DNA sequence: TGTGCCAGCGCGACAGGGGCCCAGCCCCAGCATTTT.

The CDR3 nucleotides are TGTGCCAGCAGCTTAACCATTCAGGGCGATACGCAGTATTTT. Translation: CASSLTIQGDTQYF. This chain connects TRBV11-2 to TRBJ2-3, with D tentatively TRBD1 (5 bases). V lost 2 bases, J lost 6 bases, and 12 bases lay in between. The CDR3 covers 14 residues. Germline CDR1 SGHAT, CDR2 FQNNGV.

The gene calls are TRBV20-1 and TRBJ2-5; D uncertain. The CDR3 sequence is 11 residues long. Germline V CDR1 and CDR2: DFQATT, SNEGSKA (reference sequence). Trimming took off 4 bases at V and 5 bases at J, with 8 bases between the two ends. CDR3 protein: CSAIDRETQYF. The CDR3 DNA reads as TGCAGTGCTATTGATAGGGAGACCCAGTACTTC.

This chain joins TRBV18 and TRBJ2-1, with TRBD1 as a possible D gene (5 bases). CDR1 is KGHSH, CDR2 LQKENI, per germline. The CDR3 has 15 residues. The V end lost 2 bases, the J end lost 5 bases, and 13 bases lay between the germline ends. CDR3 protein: CASSPDHDRNNEQFF. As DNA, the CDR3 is TGTGCCAGCTCACCAGACCACGACAGAAACAATGAGCAGTTCTTC.

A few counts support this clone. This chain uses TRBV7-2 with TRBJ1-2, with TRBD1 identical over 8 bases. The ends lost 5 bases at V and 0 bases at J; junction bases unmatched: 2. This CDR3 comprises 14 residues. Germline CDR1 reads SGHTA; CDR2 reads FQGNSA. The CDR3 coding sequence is TGTGCCAGCAGCCCGGGACAGGCTAACTATGGCTACACCTTC. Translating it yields CASSPGQANYGYTF. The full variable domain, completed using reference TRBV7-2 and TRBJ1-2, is GAGVSQSPSNKVTEKGKDVELRCDPISGHTALYWYRQSLGQGLEFLIYFQGNSAPDKSGLPSDRFSAERTGGSVSTLTIQRTQQEDSAVYLCASSPGQANYGYTFGSGTRLTVV.

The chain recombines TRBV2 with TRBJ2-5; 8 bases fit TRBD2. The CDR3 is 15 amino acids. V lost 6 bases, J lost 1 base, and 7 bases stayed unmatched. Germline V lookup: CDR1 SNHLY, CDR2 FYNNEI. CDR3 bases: TGTGCCAGCAGACTGGACGGGAGGGTCCAAGAGACCCAGTACTTC. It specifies CASRLDGRVQETQYF.

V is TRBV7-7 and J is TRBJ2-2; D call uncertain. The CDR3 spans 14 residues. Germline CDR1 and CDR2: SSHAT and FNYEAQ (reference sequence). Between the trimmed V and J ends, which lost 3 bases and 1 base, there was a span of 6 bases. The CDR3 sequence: CASSLSVNTGELFF. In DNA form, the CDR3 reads TGTGCCAGCAGCTTGTCCGTGAACACCGGGGAGCTGTTTTTT. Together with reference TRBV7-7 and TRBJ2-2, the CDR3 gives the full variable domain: GAGVSQSPRYKVTKRGQDVTLRCDPISSHATLYWYQQALGQGPEFLTYFNYEAQPDKSGLPSDRFSAERPEGSISTLTIQRTEQRDSAMYRCASSLSVNTGELFFGEGSRLTVL.

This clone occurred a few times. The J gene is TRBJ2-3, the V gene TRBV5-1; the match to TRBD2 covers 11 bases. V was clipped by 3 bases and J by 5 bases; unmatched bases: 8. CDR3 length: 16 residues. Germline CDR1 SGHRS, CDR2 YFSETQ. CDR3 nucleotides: TGCGCCAGCAGCTCAGCGCTAGCGGGAGGTAAAGATACGCAGTATTTT. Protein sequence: CASSSALAGGKDTQYF.

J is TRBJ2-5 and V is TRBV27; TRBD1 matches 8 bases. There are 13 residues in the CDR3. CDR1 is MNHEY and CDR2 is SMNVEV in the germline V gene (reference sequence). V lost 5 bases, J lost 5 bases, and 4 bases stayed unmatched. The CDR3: CASSPDRAETQYF. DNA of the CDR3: TGTGCCAGCAGTCCGGACAGGGCGGAGACCCAGTACTTC.